This TCR beta chain derives from a study of shared clonotypes between healthy human individuals. Study-wide findings and caveats: Between a few donors, naive CD4 clonotypes were shared at a level of roughly 5.5%. Blood alone was sampled, and tissue repertoires likely differ. An expected dependence of interdonor clonotype sharing on sequencing depth was noted.

Trimming removed 2 bases from V and 4 bases from J, with 5 bases in between. The germline V gene encodes CDR1 SEHNR and CDR2 FQNEAQ (reference sequence). The CDR3 is 12 residues long. Note on this clone: What it binds is not known.

Repertoires were generated with immunoSEQ multiplex PCR, while TCRdb's copy carries only in-frame clones and drops some. The sample carries approximately 500,000 clones, roughly 95% recorded once. CD4+ cell separation produced CD45RA+ naive and CD45RA-negative memory subsets. The clonotype was recovered from a woman aged 25 to 39 in good health. The V call is TRBV7-9, the J call TRBJ1-2, with unresolved D. Sequencing was done on a sample of naive CD4+ T cells sorted from blood. The sample's subset: CD45RA+ positively selected. CDR3 sequence: CASSLSVYGYTF. The CDR3 DNA sequence: TGTGCCAGCAGCTTATCAGTCTATGGCTACACCTTC.